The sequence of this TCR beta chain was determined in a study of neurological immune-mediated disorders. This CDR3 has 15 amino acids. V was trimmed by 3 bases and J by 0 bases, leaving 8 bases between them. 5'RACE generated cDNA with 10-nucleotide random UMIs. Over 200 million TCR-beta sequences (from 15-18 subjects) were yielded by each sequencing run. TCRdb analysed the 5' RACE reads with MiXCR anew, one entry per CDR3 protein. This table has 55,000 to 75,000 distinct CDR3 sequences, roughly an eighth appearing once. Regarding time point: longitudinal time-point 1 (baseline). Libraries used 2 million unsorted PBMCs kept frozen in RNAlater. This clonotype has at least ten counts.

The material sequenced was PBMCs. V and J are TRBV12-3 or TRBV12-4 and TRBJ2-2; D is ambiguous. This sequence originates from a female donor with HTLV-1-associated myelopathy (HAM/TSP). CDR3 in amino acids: CASSFGRTNTGELFF. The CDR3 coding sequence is TGTGCCAGCAGTTTCGGACGGACGAACACCGGGGAGCTGTTTTTT.